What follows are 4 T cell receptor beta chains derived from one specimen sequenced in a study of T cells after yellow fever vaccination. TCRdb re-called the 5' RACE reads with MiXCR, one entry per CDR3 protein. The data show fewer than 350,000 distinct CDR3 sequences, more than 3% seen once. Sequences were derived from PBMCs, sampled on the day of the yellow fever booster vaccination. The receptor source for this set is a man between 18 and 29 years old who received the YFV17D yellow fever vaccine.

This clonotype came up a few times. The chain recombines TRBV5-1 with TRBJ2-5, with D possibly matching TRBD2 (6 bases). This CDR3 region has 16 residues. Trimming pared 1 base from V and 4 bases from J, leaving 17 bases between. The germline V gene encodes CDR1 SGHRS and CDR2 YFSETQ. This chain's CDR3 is CASSLLGLALGETQYF. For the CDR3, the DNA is TGCGCCAGCAGCTTGCTGGGACTCGCCCTTGGAGAGACCCAGTACTTC. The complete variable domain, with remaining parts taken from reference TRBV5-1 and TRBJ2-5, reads KAGVTQTPRYLIKTRGQQVTLSCSPISGHRSVSWYQQTPGQGLQFLFEYFSETQRNKGNFPGRFSGRQFSNSRSEMNVSTLELGDSALYLCASSLLGLALGETQYFGPGTRLLVL.

The chain's CDR3 is CASSSNGQGSYNEQFF. The CDR3, as DNA: TGCGCCAGCAGCTCCAATGGACAGGGGTCGTACAATGAGCAGTTCTTC. The V call is TRBV5-1, the J call TRBJ2-1, with TRBD1 identical over 9 bases. The CDR3 has 16 residues. V trimming: 3 bases; J trimming: 4 bases; junction bases outside the gene matches: 8. The germline gives CDR1 SGHRS, CDR2 YFSETQ.

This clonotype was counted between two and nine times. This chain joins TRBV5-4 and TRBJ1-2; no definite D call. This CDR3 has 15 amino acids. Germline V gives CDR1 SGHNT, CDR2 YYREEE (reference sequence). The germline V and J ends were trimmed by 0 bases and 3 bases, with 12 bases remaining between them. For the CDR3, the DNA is TGTGCCAGCAGCTTGGCCCGGCAGCTTTACTATGGCTACACCTTC. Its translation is CASSLARQLYYGYTF.

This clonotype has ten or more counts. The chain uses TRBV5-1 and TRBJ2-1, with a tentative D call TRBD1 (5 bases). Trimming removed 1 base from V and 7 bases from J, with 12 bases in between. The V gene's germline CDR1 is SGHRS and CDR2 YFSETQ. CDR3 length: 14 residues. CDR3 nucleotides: TGCGCCAGCAGCTTGCGACAGCCAGTTAATGAGCAGTTCTTC. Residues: CASSLRQPVNEQFF.